This TCR beta chain comes out of a study of tumor-infiltrating lymphocytes in primary liver carcinoma. CDR3 length: 14 residues. CDR1 and CDR2 from the germline V gene are SGHNT and YYREEE (reference sequence). Points from the study as a whole: Only about 7-24% of top clones were detected in each of the five tumor regions. Tumor-adjacent and tumor-blood pairs overlapped less than tumor region pairs did.

The input was approximately 500 ng total RNA; TCR beta cDNA was made from it with a constant-region primer. Libraries for TCR beta were built through three nested multiplex PCR rounds, which together made up a slightly modified ARM-PCR procedure. A C-beta reverse primer was combined with TRBV1-TRBV30 forward primers in the first two PCR rounds, and each round had 10 cycles. MiXCR, run by TCRdb on the multiplex PCR reads, gives a single entry per CDR3 protein. The repertoire includes about 41,000 distinct CDR3 sequences, approximately 73% of them detected once, and under 20% sits in the top ten. A note on this clonotype: Its target is unknown. Mismatch with germline at one junction end may stem from a read error.

Scientists recovered RNA and DNA together from roughly 18-30 mg of unsorted bulk tissue. Chronic HBV infection was present in the patients, who were treatment-naive. The study sampled five separate regions from each tumor. Sample: liver tumor tissue from sampling region 2. As for subset: tumor region T2, inferior pole. This sequence originates from a man aged 35-49 years with primary liver carcinoma and hepatitis B virus infection. V and J are TRBV5-4 and TRBJ1-2; TRBD1 agrees at 8 bases. CDR3 DNA sequence: TGTGCCGCCAGTGGCAGACAGGGGAACTACGGCTACACCTTC. Its protein product is CAASGRQGNYGYTF.